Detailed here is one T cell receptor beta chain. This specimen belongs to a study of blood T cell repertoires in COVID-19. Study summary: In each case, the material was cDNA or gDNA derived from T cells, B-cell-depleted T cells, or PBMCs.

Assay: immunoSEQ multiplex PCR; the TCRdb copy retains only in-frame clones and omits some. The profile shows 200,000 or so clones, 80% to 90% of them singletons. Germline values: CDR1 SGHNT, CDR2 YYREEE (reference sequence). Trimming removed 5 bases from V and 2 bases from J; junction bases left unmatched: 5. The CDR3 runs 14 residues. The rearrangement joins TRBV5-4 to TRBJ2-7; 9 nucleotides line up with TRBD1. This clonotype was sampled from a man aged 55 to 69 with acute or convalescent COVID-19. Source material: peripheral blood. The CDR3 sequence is CASRPGQGTYEQYF. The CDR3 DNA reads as TGTGCCAGCAGACCGGGACAGGGTACCTACGAGCAGTACTTC.